This entry concerns a single TCR beta chain. Thyroid surgery took place with no prior treatment in any patient. Study processing details: The distant-metastasis classifier for papillary thyroid cancer was built from CDR3 differences across clinicopathological groups. TCRdb reassembled clones from the PCR reads with MiXCR. In this record, the V and J calls reflect TCRdb's handling and not the investigators' own analysis. The sample shows about 20,000 clones, roughly 36% of them seen only once. This specimen belongs to a study of metastatic and nonmetastatic thyroid tumors. J lost 3 bases, V lost 3 bases, and 7 bases had no gene match. The CDR3 spans 15 residues. The germline gives CDR1 DFQATT, CDR2 SNEGSKA (reference sequence).

The J gene is TRBJ2-1, the V gene TRBV20-1; 8 bases agree with TRBD1. The sample taken for sequencing was tumor tissue. The sequence was obtained from a male donor with papillary thyroid cancer or a benign thyroid nodule (not recorded which). Some clones in this sample may be carry-over from other donors' samples. CDR3 region: CSASETGDLYNEQFF. CDR3 coding DNA: TGCAGTGCTAGTGAGACAGGGGACCTCTACAATGAGCAGTTCTTC.